The clone carrying this TCR beta chain appeared many times. This CDR3 region has 15 residues. The junction had 0 bases not matched to a gene; V was cut back by 2 bases and J by 2 bases. Germline V gives CDR1 MRHNA, CDR2 SNTAGT. The record originates from a study of T cells in Graves' hyperthyroidism and ophthalmopathy. The source material, RNA transcripts, was used to amplify TCR beta CDR3 regions. TCR CDR3 regions were first amplified by RT-PCR with HTBI primers. MiXCR was run by TCRdb on the multiplex PCR reads, yielding one entry per CDR3 protein. The sample has around 350,000 distinct CDR3 sequences; over 15% are singletons.

The origin of this receptor is a woman aged 18-29 years with Graves' hyperthyroidism. This chain joins TRBV6-4 and TRBJ1-1, with 12 positions matching TRBD1. Sequences were obtained from blood. CDR3 bases: TGTGCCAGCAGTGACGGGACAGGGGGCAACACTGAAGCTTTCTTT. It is translated as CASSDGTGGNTEAFF.